Below, one TCR beta chain is given with its context. Using immunoSEQ multiplex PCR, the repertoire was profiled, and TCRdb retains in-frame clones only, with some absent. The data show 300,000 to 400,000 clones, about 91% seen once. These data are taken from a study of blood T cell repertoires in COVID-19. Sample: peripheral blood. The receptor comes from a woman aged 25 to 39 with COVID-19, enrolled during active disease.

The CDR3 nucleotides read TGCAGCGGGACGACAGGGGGGGACACAGATACGCAGTATTTT. It encodes CSGTTGGDTDTQYF. The chain is built from TRBV29-1 and TRBJ2-3; 9 bases match TRBD1. The CDR3 is 14 residues long. V was pared by 7 bases and J by 2 bases, with 7 bases of the junction left unmatched. Per germline, CDR1 SQVTM and CDR2 ANQGSEA.